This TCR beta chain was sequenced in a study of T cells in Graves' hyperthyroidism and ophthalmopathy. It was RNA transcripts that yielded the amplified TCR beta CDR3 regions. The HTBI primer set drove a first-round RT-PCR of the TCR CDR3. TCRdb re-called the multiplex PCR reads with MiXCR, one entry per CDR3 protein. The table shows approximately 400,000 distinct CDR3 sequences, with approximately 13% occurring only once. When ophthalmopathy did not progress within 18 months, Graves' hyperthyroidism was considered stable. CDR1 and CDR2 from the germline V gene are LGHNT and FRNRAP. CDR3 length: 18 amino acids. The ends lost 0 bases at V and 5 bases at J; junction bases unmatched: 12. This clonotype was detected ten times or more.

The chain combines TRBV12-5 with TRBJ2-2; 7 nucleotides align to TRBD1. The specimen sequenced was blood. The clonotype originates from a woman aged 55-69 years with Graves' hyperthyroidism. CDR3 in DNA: TGTGCTAGTGGTTTGGTCGGGACAGCCCAAAGGAGGACCGGGGAGCTGTTTTTT. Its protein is CASGLVGTAQRRTGELFF.